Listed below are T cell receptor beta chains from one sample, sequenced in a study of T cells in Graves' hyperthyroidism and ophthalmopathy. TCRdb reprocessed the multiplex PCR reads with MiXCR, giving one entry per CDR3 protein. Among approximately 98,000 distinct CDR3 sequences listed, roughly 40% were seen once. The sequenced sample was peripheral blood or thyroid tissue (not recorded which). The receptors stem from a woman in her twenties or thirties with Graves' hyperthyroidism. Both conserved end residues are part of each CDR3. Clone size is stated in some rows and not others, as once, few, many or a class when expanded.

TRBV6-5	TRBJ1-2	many	CASRKGPAYGYTF
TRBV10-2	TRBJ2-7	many	CASSESKGVSSSYF
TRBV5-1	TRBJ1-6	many	CTSSLEDRGYSPLHF
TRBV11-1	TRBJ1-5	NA	CASSSTGPPQHF
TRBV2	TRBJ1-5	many	CASTRGQVNQPQHF
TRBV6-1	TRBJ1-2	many	CASSEIPTDVDYGYTF
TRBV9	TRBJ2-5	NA	CASSVAQYF
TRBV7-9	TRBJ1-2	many	CASTLDRANYGYTF
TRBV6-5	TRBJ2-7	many	CASSRGWHEQYF
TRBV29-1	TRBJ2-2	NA	CSVDLQGNTGELFF
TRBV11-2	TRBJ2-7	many	CASSFQADPYEQYF
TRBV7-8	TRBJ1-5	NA	CASSSRQGDQPQHF
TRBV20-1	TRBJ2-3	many	CSAERRELDTQYF
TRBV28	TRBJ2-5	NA	CASSPGTGSETQYF
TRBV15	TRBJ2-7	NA	CATSRDFFRDMTYGQHF
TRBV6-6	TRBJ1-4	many	CASRGTGETLFF
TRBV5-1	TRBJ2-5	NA	CASTQPSETRYF
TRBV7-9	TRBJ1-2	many	CASSRPTGAGGYTF